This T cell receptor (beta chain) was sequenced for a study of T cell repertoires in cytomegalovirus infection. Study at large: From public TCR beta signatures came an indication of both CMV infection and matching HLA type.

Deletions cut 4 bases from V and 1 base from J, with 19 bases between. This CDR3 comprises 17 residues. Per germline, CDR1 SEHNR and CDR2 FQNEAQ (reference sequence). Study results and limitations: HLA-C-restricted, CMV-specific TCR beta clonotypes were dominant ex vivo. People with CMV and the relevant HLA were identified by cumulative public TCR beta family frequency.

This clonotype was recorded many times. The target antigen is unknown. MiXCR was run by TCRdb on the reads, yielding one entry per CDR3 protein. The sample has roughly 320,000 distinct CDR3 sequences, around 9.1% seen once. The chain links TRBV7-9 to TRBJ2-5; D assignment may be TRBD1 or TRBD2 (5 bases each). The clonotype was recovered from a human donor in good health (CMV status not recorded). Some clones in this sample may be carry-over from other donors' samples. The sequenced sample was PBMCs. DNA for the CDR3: TGTGCCAGCAGCTACTCCGGGGCCTTGGGGCTCCAAGAGACCCAGTACTTC. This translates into CASSYSGALGLQETQYF.